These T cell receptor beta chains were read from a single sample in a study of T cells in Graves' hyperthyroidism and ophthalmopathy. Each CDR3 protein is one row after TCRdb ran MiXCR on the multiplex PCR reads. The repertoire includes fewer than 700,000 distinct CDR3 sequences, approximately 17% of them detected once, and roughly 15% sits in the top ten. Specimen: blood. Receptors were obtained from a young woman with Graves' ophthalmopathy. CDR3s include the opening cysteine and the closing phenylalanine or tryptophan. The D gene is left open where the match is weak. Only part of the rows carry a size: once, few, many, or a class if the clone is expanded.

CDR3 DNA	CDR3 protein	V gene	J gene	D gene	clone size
TGTGCCAGCAGTCCTAGTGGGGGACAGGGCACTGAAGCTTTCTTT	CASSPSGGQGTEAFF	TRBV27	TRBJ1-1	TRBD1	few
TGTGCCAGTGCCGGGTATGGCGGTGATGAGCAGTTCTTC	CASAGYGGDEQFF	TRBV19	TRBJ2-1	NA	NA
TGTGCCAGCAGCCTCCCCGCTAACGAGCAGTACTTC	CASSLPANEQYF	TRBV6-1	TRBJ2-7	NA	few
TGTGCCAGCAGGGCCCAGACTCGAGGGAATGAAAAACTGTTTTTT	CASRAQTRGNEKLFF	TRBV2	TRBJ1-4	NA	many
TGTGCCAGCAGTTTATATAAGGCGGGACCTGAAGAGACCCAGTACTTC	CASSLYKAGPEETQYF	TRBV28	TRBJ2-5	NA	NA
TGTGCCAGCAGTGAACTGGGATACTCCTACGAGCAGTACTTC	CASSELGYSYEQYF	TRBV6-1	TRBJ2-7	NA	NA
TGTGCCAGCAGTTTAGACGGAGAGAGTAAGGATACGCAGTATTTT	CASSLDGESKDTQYF	TRBV12-3/TRBV12-4	TRBJ2-3	NA	many
TGTGCCAGCAGCCGGGCGGGAGACACCGGGGAGCTGTTTTTT	CASSRAGDTGELFF	TRBV11-2	TRBJ2-2	TRBD2	many
TGCAGTGCTAGGTACGGCGACAGGGTGAGTCAGCCCCAGCATTTT	CSARYGDRVSQPQHF	TRBV20-1	TRBJ1-5	TRBD1	few
TGTGCCTGGAGTGGAGGTTCCGCGAACACCGGGGAGCTGTTTTTT	CAWSGGSANTGELFF	TRBV30	TRBJ2-2	NA	NA
TGTGCCAGCAGTTACTCCCGGTCCACTGAAGCTTTCTTT	CASSYSRSTEAFF	TRBV6-5	TRBJ1-1	NA	few
TGTGCCAGCAGCTTAATCGGCGGGAGGGGCTACGAGCAGTACTTC	CASSLIGGRGYEQYF	TRBV13	TRBJ2-7	TRBD2	NA
TGTGCCAGCAGTTTCGACAGGGGGAAGACCCAGTACTTC	CASSFDRGKTQYF	TRBV7-6	TRBJ2-5	TRBD1	NA
TGTGCCATCAGTGTGAGACAGACTAACTACGAGCAGTACTTC	CAISVRQTNYEQYF	TRBV10-3	TRBJ2-7	NA	NA
TGCAGTGCGGGCTTTAGCGGGAGGAGTGAGACCCAGTACTTC	CSAGFSGRSETQYF	TRBV20-1	TRBJ2-5	TRBD2	many